This T cell receptor beta chain was sequenced in a study of blood T cell repertoires in COVID-19. Study-level information: T cells, B-cell-depleted T cells, or PBMCs provided the cDNA or gDNA that served as material.

Per the original data handling: By means of reference gene primer amplification, nucleated cell counts were estimated. Method: immunoSEQ multiplex PCR; TCRdb's copy keeps in-frame clones and lacks some. V, J and clone size were drawn from that table, and D and trimming were deduced from the DNA. The repertoire holds fewer than 250,000 clones, 65% to 85% seen once, with 7% to 10% in the top ten. The CDR3 spans 13 residues. CDR1 and CDR2 from the germline V gene are SGHRS and YFSETQ. V shed 2 bases and J shed 4 bases, with 10 bases lying between them. The sequencing input was peripheral blood. The rearrangement links TRBV5-1 to TRBJ2-7; the D gene is possibly TRBD1 (5 bases). This clonotype was sampled from a woman in her 50s with acute or convalescent COVID-19. CDR3 sequence reads: CASSFGQSYEQYF. The CDR3 DNA reads as TGCGCCAGCAGCTTTGGACAATCGTACGAGCAGTACTTC.